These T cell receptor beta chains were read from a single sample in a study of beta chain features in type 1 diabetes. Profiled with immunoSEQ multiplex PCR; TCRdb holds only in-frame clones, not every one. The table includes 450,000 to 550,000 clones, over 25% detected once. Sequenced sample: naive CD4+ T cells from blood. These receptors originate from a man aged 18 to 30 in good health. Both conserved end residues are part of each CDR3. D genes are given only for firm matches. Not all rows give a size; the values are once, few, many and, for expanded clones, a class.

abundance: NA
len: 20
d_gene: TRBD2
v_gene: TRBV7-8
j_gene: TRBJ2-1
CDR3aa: CASSWGFSSGGLAGGSEQFF
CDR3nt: TGTGCCAGCAGCTGGGGCTTTTCGTCGGGAGGACTAGCGGGAGGGAGTGAGCAGTTCTTC

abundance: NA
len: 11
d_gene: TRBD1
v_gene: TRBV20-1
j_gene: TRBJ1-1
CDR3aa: CSAIRDREAFF
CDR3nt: TGCAGTGCTATCCGGGACAGGGAAGCTTTCTTT

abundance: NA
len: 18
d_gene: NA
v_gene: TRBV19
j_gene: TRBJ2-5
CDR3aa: CASSTSRRGPTGRETQYF
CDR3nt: TGTGCCAGTAGTACCTCCAGGCGCGGCCCCACGGGGAGAGAGACCCAGTACTTC

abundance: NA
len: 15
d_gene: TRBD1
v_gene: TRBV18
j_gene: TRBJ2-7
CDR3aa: CASSPWDRPSYEQYF
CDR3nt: TGTGCCAGCTCACCCTGGGACAGACCATCCTACGAGCAGTACTTC

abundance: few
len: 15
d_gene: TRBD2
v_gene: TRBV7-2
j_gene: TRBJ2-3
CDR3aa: CASSYSGRSADTQYF
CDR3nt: TGTGCCAGCAGCTATAGCGGGAGGTCTGCAGATACGCAGTATTTT

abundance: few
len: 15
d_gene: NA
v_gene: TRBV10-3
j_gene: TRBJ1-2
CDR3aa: CAISDYGRDSPGYTF
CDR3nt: TGTGCCATCAGTGATTATGGGAGGGACTCGCCAGGCTACACCTTC

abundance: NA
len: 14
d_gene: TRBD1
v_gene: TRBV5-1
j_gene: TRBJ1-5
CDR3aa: CASSLGTENQPQHF
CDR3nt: TGCGCCAGCAGCCTGGGGACAGAGAATCAGCCCCAGCATTTT

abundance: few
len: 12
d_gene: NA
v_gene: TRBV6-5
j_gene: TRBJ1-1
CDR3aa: CASRTGNTEAFF
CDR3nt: TGTGCCAGCAGGACAGGGAACACTGAAGCTTTCTTT

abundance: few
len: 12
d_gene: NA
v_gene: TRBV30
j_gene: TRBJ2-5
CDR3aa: CAWNGGLGPQYF
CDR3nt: TGTGCCTGGAATGGGGGACTTGGTCCCCAGTACTTC

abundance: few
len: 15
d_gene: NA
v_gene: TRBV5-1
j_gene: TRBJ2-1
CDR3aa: CASSLQTGTHNEQFF
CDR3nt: TGCGCCAGCAGCTTGCAGACAGGTACTCACAATGAGCAGTTCTTC

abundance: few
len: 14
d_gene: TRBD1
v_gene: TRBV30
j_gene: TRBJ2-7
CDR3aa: CAWSSDRGPYEQYF
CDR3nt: TGTGCCTGGAGTAGTGACAGGGGTCCCTACGAGCAGTACTTC

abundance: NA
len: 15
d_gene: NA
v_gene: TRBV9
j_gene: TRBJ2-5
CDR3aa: CASSLGVFEIGTQYF
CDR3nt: TGTGCCAGCAGCCTCGGGGTTTTTGAGATCGGGACCCAGTACTTC

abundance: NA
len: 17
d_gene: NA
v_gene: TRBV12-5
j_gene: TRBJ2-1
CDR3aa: CASGLVRPGTSYNEQFF
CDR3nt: TGTGCTAGTGGTTTGGTAAGGCCGGGCACCTCCTACAATGAGCAGTTCTTC

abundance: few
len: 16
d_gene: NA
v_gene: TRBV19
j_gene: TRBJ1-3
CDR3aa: CASKTGQQSSGNTIYF
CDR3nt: TGTGCCAGTAAAACGGGACAACAGAGCTCTGGAAACACCATATATTTT

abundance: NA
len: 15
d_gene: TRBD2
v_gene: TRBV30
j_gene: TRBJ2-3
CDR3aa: CAWSAGRASTDTQYF
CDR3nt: TGTGCCTGGAGTGCCGGGAGGGCTAGCACAGATACGCAGTATTTT

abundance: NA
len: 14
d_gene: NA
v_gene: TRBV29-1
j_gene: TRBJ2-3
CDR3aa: CSEQTGTSTDTQYF
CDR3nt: TGCAGCGAACAAACCGGGACTAGCACAGATACGCAGTATTTT

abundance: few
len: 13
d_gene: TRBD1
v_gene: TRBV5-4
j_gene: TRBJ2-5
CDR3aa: CASSLIQGRTQYF
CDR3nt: TGTGCCAGCAGCTTGATACAGGGGAGGACCCAGTACTTC

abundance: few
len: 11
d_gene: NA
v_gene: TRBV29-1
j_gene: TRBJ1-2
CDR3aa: CSGKGNYGYTF
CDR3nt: TGCAGCGGAAAAGGGAACTATGGCTACACCTTC

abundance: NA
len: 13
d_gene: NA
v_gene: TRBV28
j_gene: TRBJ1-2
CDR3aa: CASSLGRSNGYTF
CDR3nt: TGTGCCAGCAGTTTAGGCAGGAGCAATGGCTACACCTTC

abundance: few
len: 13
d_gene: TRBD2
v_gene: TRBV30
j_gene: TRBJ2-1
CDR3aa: CAWCSGNYNEQFF
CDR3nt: TGTGCCTGGTGTAGCGGGAACTACAATGAGCAGTTCTTC

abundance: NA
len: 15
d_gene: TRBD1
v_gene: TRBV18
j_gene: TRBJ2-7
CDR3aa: CASSPRQGVPYEQYF
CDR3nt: TGTGCCAGCTCACCACGACAGGGGGTTCCCTACGAGCAGTACTTC

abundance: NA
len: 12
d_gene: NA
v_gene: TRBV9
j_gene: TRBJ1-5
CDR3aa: CASSSTGQPQHF
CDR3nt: TGTGCCAGCAGCTCGACCGGTCAGCCCCAGCATTTT

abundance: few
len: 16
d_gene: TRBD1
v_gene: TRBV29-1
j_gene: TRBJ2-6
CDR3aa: CSGRTGDLSGANVLTF
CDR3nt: TGCAGCGGTCGGACAGGGGACCTCTCTGGGGCCAACGTCCTGACTTTC

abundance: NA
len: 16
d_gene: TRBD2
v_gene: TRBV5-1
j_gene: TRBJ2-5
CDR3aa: CASSFSLAGVGETQYF
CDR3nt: TGCGCCAGCAGCTTCTCACTAGCGGGAGTGGGCGAGACCCAGTACTTC

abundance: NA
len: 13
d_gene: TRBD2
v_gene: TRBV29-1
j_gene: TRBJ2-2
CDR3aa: CSVLAGGTGELFF
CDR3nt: TGCAGCGTCCTAGCGGGAGGAACCGGGGAGCTGTTTTTT

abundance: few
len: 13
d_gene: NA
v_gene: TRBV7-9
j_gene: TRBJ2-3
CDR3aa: CASSPASADTQYF
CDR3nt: TGTGCCAGCAGCCCGGCAAGCGCAGATACGCAGTATTTT

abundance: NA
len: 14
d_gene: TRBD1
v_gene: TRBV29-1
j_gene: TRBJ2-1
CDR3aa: CSGTGARWDNEQFF
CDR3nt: TGCAGCGGTACAGGGGCCCGATGGGACAATGAGCAGTTCTTC

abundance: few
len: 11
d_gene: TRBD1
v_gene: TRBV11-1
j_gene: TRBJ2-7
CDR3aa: CASSRRDSTYF
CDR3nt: TGTGCCAGCAGCCGACGGGACAGCACGTACTTC

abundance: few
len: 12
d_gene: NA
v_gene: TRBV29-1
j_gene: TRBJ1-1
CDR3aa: CSVEWLAGEAFF
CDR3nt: TGCAGCGTTGAATGGTTGGCAGGGGAAGCTTTCTTT

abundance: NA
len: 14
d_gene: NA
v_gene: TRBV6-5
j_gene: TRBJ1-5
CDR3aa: CASSYSVGRQPQHF
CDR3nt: TGTGCCAGCAGTTACTCTGTAGGGCGTCAGCCCCAGCATTTT

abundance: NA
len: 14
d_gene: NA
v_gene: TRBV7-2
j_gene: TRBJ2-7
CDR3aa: CASSSGPLAYEQYF
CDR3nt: TGTGCCAGCAGCTCCGGGCCCTTAGCCTACGAGCAGTACTTC

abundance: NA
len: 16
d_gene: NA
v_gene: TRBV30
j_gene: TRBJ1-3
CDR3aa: CAWSERGNPSGNTIYF
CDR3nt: TGTGCCTGGAGTGAACGTGGGAACCCCTCTGGAAACACCATATATTTT

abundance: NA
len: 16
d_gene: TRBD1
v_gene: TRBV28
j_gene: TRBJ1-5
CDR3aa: CASSLPDRGRNQPQHF
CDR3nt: TGTGCCAGCAGTTTACCCGACAGGGGACGGAATCAGCCCCAGCATTTT

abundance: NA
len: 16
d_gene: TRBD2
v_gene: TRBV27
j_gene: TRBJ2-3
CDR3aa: CASALLAGASTDTQYF
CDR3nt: TGTGCCAGCGCATTACTAGCGGGGGCTAGCACAGATACGCAGTATTTT

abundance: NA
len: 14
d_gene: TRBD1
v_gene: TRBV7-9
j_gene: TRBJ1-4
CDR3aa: CASSLGQGDEKLFF
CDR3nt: TGTGCCAGCAGCTTGGGACAGGGAGACGAAAAACTGTTTTTT

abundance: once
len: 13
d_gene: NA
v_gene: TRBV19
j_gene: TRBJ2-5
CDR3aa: CASSISGAETQYF
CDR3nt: TGTGCCAGTAGTATATCTGGGGCGGAGACCCAGTACTTC

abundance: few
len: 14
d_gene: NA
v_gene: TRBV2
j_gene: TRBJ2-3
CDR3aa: CASSVSGGTDTQYF
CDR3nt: TGTGCCAGCAGTGTGTCTGGGGGCACAGATACGCAGTATTTT